Listed here is a single TCR beta chain. This sample was included in a study of blood T cell repertoires in COVID-19. Study overall: Both acute and convalescent COVID-19 samples were obtained from the United States, Italy and Spain. T cells, B-cell-depleted T cells, or PBMCs provided the cDNA or gDNA that served as material.

The CDR3 length is 17 residues. Germline values: CDR1 SGHVS, CDR2 FQNEAQ. V gave up 2 bases and J gave up 7 bases; unmatched junction bases: 10. Under the authors' procedure: Reference gene primer amplification gave estimated nucleated cell counts. Clones were sequenced by immunoSEQ multiplex PCR, and TCRdb holds only the in-frame ones, with some missing. V, J and clone size derive from that table, while D and trimming were established from the DNA sequence. The data show fewer than 400,000 clones, 85% to 90% seen once. This sequence was found in a human donor in a cohort sampled during active COVID-19. V gene TRBV7-8 combines with J gene TRBJ2-1; TRBD2 matches at 11 bases. Sample: peripheral blood. CDR3 bases: TGTGCCAGCAGCTTATTCATGACTAGCGGGATGGAGAATGAGCAGTTCTTC. It is translated as CASSLFMTSGMENEQFF. The whole variable domain, filled in from reference TRBV7-8 and TRBJ2-1, reads GAGVSQSPRYKVAKRGQDVALRCDPISGHVSLFWYQQALGQGPEFLTYFQNEAQLDKSGLPSDRFFAERPEGSVSTLKIQRTQQEDSAVYLCASSLFMTSGMENEQFFGPGTRLTVL.